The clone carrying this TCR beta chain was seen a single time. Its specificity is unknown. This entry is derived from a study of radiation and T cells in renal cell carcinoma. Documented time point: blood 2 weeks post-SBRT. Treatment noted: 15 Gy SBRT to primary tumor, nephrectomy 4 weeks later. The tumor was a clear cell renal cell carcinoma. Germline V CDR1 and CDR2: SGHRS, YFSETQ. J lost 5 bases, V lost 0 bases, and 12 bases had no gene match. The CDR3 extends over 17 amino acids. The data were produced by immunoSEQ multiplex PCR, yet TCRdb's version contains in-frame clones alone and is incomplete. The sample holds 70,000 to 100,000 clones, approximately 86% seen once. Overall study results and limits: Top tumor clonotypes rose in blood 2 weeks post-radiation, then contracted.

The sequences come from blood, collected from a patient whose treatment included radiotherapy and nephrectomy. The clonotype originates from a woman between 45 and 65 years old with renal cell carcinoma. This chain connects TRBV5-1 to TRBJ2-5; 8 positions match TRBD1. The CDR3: CASSLATSTGGSETQYF. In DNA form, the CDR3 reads TGCGCCAGCAGCTTGGCCACTTCTACAGGGGGGTCGGAGACCCAGTACTTC.